This TCR beta chain was captured in a study of T-cell reconstitution after alpha-beta-depleted transplantation in children. Study-level results: One year after transplant, T-cell counts and diversity came mostly from newly produced T cells. The origin of high day-60 TCRbeta diversity in some patients lay in surviving recipient T cells and thymic progenitors.

Preparation of the TCRbeta library was carried out with unique molecular identifiers. TCRdb recomputed calls from the PCR reads with MiXCR, one row per CDR3 protein. The sample has a few hundred thousand distinct CDR3 sequences; roughly 21% are singletons. The CDR3 spans 14 residues. The V end lost 1 base, the J end lost 3 bases, and 10 bases lay between the germline ends. From germline, CDR1 is LGHNA and CDR2 YNFKEQ. With respect to this clonotype: Antigen unknown.

V is TRBV4-2 and J is TRBJ2-7; D perhaps matches TRBD1 (5 bases). The sequences come from PBMCs, mostly from graft donor cells, collected 180 days after TCRalphabeta/CD19-depleted stem cell transplant. The receptor comes from a male patient younger than 18 who had a stem cell transplant for acute lymphoblastic leukemia, so the T cells may come from the graft donor. CDR3 amino acids: CASSQVKDNYEQYF. CDR3 in DNA: TGTGCCAGCAGCCAAGTCAAGGACAACTACGAGCAGTACTTC.